This TCR beta chain originates from a study of CD8 T cells in Susac syndrome. This CDR3 comprises 15 residues. Germline V CDR1 and CDR2: SGHAT, FQNNGV. Deletions cut 5 bases from V and 3 bases from J, with 17 bases between. RNA was extracted with the RNeasy kit, and a quantity of roughly 0.5 to 1 ug was reverse transcribed using random hexamers. The method of amplification for TCR beta CDR3 was immunoSEQ multiplex PCR, covering 54 Vbeta and 13 Jbeta. MiXCR, run by TCRdb on the immunoSEQ multiplex PCR reads, gives a single entry per CDR3 protein. The table has almost 450,000 distinct CDR3 sequences, around 85% seen once.

The TCR was taken from a human donor with multiple sclerosis. Sequenced material: CD8+ T cells from PBMCs. The chain joins TRBV11-2 to TRBJ2-7, with no clear D. CDR3 amino acids: CASSPTDSSVYEQYF. As DNA, the CDR3 is TGTGCCAGCAGCCCTACCGATTCTTCCGTCTACGAGCAGTACTTC.